The clone carrying this T cell receptor (beta chain) showed up just a few times. What it binds is not known. This sample was taken from a study of blood T cells in healthy people across ages. In the study overall: Researchers report that template switching captured about one barcoded beta molecule per two T cells. The study, taken as a whole, reports: In these data, TCR beta diversity tracked strongly with naive T cell percentage. Significant beta diversity loss was already apparent by age around 40, declining roughly linearly.

Alongside a J-beta primer mix, a sample-barcoded 5' primer served in a second PCR lasting roughly 7 to 12 cycles. TCRdb redid the calling of the 5' RACE reads with MiXCR, one entry per CDR3 protein. Altogether about 640,000 distinct CDR3 sequences are present, approximately 30% being singletons, with the ten largest covering about 15%. Approximately 10 milliliters was the volume of peripheral blood drawn from each donor. V was trimmed by 1 base and J by 3 bases, leaving 12 bases between them. This CDR3 region has 15 residues. The source of this sequence is an elderly woman in good health. This chain links TRBV12-3 or TRBV12-4 with TRBJ1-1; D gene unclear. Sequencing was carried out using blood. CDR3 DNA sequence: TGTGCCAGCAGTTTAGGGAGGCAGTCCCACACTGAAGCTTTCTTT. As protein: CASSLGRQSHTEAFF.